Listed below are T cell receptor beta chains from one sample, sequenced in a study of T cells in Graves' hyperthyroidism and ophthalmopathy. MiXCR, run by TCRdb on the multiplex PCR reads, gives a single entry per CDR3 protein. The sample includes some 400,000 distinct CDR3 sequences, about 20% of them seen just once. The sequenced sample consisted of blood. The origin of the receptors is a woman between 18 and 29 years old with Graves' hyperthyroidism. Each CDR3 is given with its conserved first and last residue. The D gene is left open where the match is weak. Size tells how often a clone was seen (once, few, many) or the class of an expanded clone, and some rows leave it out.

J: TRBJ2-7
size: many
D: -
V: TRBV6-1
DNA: TGTGCCAGCAGCGGGGTAAACCTCCAGGGCTACGAGCAGTACTTC
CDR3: CASSGVNLQGYEQYF

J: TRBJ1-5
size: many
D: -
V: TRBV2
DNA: TGTGCCAGCAGCCCACGAGGGGTGAATCAGCCCCAGCATTTT
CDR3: CASSPRGVNQPQHF

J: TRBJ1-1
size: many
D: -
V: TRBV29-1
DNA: TGCAGCGTTGATCGCAGGGCGGTTAACACTGAAGCTTTCTTT
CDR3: CSVDRRAVNTEAFF

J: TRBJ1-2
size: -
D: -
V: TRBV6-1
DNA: TGTGCCAGCACCGTAATAGACGGGGAAGGTGGCTACACCTTC
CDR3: CASTVIDGEGGYTF

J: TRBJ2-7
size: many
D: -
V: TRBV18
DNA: TGTGCCAGCTCACCACCAGAGGGAACGGGCGAGCAGTACTTC
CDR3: CASSPPEGTGEQYF

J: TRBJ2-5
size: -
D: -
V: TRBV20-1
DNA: TGCAGTGCTAGAGATTCGGGGGGCGGAGAGACCCAGTACTTC
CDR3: CSARDSGGGETQYF

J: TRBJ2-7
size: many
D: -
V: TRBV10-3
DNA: TGTGCCATCAGTGGTAATACGGGTGGACAGACCGCCTACGAGCAGTACTTC
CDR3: CAISGNTGGQTAYEQYF

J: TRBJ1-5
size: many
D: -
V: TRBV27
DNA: TGTGCCAGCAGTACGCGCAGGGGAGGGCAGCCCCAGCATTTT
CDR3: CASSTRRGGQPQHF

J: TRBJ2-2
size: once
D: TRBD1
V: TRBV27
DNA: TGTGCCAGCACCCAGAATGGACAGGATAACACCGGGGAGCTGTTTTTT
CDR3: CASTQNGQDNTGELFF

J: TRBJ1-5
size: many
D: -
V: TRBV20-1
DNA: TGCAGTGCTAGAGTTCAGGGGCCAAATCAGCCCCAGCATTTT
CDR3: CSARVQGPNQPQHF